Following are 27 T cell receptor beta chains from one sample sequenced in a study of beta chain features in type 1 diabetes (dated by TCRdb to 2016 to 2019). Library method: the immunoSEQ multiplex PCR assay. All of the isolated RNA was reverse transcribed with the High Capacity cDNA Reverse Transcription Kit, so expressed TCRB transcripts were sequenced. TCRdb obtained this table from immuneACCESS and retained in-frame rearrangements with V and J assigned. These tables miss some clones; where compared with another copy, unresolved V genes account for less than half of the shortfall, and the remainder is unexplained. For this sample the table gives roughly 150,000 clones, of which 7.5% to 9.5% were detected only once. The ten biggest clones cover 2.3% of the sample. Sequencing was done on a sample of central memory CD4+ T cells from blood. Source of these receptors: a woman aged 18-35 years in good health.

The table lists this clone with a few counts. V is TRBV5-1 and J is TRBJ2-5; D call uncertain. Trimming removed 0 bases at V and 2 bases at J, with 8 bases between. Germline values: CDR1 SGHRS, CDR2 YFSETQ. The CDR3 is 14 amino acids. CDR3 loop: CASSLVAAQETQYF. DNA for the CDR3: TGCGCCAGCAGCTTGGTGGCGGCACAAGAGACCCAGTACTTC.

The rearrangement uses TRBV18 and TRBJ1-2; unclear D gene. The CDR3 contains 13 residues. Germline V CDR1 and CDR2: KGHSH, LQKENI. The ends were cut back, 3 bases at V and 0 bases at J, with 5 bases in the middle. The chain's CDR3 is CASSPGANYGYTF. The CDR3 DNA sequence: TGTGCCAGCTCACCCGGGGCTAACTATGGCTACACCTTC.

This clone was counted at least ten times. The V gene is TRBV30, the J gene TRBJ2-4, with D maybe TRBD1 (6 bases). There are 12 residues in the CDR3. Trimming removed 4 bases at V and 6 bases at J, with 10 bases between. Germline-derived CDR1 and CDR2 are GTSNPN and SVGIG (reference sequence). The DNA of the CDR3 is TGTGCCTGGAACCAGGGGAGAAACATTCAGTACTTC. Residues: CAWNQGRNIQYF.

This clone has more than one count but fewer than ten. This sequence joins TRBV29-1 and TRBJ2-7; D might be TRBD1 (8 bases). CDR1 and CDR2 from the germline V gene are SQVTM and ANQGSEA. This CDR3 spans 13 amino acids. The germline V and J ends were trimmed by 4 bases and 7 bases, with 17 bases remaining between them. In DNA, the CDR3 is TGCAGCGTTGGGAGCCAACAGGGGGGGGAGCAGTACTTC. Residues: CSVGSQQGGEQYF.

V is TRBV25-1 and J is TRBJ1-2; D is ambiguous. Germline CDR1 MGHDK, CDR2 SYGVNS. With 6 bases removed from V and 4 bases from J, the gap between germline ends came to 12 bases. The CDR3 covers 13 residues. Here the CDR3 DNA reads TGTGCCAGCAGCCTCCACAATTTCTATGGCTACACCTTC. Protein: CASSLHNFYGYTF.

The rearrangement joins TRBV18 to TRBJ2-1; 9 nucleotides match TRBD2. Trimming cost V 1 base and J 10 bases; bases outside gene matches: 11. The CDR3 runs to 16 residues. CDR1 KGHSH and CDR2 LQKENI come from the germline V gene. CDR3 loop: CASSPLSGSRTSEQFF. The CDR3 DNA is TGTGCCAGCTCACCACTTAGCGGGAGCCGAACAAGCGAGCAGTTCTTC.

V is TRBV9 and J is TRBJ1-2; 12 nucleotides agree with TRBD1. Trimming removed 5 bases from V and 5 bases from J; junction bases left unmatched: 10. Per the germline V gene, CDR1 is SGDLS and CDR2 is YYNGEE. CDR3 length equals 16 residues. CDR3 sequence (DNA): TGTGCCAGCAGTTCCGGGACAGGGGGCGTGAGTTATGGCTACACCTTC. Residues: CASSSGTGGVSYGYTF.

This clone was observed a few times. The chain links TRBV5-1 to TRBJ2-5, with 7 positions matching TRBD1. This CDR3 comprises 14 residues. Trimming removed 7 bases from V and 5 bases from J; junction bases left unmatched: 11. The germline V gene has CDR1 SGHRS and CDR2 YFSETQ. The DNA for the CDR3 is TGCGCCAGCTATATCGGGACAGTCGGGGAGACCCAGTACTTC. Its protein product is CASYIGTVGETQYF.

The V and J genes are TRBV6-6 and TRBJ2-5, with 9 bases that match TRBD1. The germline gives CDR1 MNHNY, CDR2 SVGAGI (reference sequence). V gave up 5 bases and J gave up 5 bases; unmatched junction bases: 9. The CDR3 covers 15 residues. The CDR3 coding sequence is TGTGCCAGCAGTGCAGCCGGGACAGGGAAGGAGACCCAGTACTTC. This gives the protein CASSAAGTGKETQYF.

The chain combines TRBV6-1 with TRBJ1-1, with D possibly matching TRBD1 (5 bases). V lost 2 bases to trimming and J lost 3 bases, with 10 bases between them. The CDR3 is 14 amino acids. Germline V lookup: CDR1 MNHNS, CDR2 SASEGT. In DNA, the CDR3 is TGTGCCAGCAGTGAATGGGGGGGGGACACTGAAGCTTTCTTT. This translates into CASSEWGGDTEAFF.

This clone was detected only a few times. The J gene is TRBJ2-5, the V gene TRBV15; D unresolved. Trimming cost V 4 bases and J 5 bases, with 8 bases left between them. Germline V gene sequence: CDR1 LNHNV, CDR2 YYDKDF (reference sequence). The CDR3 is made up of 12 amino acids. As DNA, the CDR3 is TGTGCCACCAGCAATCCTAGGGAGACCCAGTACTTC. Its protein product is CATSNPRETQYF.

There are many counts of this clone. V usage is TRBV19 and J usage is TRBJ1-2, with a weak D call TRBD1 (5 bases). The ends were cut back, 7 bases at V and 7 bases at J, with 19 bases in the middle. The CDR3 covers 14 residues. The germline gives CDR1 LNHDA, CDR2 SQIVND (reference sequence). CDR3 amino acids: CASTTLGGSAGYTF. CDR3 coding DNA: TGTGCCAGTACCACCCTGGGGGGTTCGGCTGGCTACACCTTC.

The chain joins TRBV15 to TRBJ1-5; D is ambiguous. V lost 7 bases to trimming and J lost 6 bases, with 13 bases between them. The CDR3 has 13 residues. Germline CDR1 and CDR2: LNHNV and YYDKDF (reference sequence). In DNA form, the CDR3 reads TGTGCCACCACGGAGGGTCGGGGTCAGCCCCAGCATTTT. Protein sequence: CATTEGRGQPQHF.

The CDR3 sequence: CASSPRTAMNTEAFF. Written as DNA, the CDR3 is TGTGCCAGCAGTCCTAGGACAGCCATGAACACTGAAGCTTTCTTT. The chain is built from TRBV5-5 and TRBJ1-1, with a tentative D call TRBD1 (6 bases). With 5 bases removed from V and 0 bases from J, the gap between germline ends came to 14 bases. The germline V gene encodes CDR1 SGHKS and CDR2 YYEKEE (reference sequence). The CDR3 length is 15 residues.

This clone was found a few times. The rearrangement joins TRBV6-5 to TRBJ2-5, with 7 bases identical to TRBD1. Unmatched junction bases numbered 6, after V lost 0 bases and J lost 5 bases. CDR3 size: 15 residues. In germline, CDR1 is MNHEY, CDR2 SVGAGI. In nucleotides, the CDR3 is TGTGCCAGCAGTTACTCGTCACAGGGGTCGGAGACCCAGTACTTC. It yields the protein CASSYSSQGSETQYF.

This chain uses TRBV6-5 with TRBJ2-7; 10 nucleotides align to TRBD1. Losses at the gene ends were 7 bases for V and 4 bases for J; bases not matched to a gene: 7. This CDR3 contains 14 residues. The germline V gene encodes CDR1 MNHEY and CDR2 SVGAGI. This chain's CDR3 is CASKMGTGVYEQYF. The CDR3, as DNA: TGTGCCAGCAAGATGGGGACAGGGGTATACGAGCAGTACTTC.

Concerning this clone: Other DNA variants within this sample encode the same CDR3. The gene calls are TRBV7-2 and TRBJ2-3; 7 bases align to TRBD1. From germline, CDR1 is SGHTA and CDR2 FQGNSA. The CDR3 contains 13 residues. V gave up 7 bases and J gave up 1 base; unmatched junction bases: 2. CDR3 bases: TGTGCCAGCACCGACAGGGGCACAGATACGCAGTATTTT. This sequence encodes CASTDRGTDTQYF.

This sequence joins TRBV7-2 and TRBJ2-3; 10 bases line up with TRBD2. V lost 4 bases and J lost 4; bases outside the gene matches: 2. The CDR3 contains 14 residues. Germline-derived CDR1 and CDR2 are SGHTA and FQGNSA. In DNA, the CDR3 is TGTGCCAGCAGCTCCGGACTAGCGGCAGATACGCAGTATTTT. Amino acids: CASSSGLAADTQYF.

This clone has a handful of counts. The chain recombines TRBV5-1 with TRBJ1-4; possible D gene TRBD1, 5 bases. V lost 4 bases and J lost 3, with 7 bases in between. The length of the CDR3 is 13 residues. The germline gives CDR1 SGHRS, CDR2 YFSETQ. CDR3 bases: TGCGCCAGCAGCAGGGACTCTAATGAAAAACTGTTTTTT. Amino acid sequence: CASSRDSNEKLFF.

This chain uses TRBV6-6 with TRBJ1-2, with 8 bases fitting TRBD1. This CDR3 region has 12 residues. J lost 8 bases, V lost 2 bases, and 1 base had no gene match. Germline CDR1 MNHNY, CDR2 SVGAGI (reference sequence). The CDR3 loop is CASSYRTGGYTF. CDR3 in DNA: TGTGCCAGCAGTTACAGGACAGGGGGCTACACCTTC.

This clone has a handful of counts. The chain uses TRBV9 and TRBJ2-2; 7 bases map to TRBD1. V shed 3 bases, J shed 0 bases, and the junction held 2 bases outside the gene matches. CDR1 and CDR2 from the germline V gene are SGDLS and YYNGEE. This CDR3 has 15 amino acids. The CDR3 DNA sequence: TGTGCCAGCAGCGGGGACAGCGCGAACACCGGGGAGCTGTTTTTT. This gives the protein CASSGDSANTGELFF.

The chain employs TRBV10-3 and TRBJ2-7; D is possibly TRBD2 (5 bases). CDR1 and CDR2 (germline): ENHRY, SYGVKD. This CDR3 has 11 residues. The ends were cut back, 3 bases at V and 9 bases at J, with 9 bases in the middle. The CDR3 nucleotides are TGTGCCATCAGTGAAAGCGGTATGCAGTACTTC. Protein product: CAISESGMQYF.

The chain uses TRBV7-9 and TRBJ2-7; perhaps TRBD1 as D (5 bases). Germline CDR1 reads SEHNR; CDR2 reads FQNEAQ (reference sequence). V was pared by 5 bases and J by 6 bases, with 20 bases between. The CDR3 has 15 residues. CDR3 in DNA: TGTGCCAGCAGCCCCCAGGGAATTGAGTCGGGCGAGCAGTACTTC. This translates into CASSPQGIESGEQYF.

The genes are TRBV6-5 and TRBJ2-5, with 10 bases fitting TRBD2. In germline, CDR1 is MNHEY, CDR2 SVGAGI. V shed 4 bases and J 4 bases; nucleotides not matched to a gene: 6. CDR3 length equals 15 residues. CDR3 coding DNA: TGTGCCAGCAGTTCGGGACTAGCGAGTAGAGAGACCCAGTACTTC. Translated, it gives CASSSGLASRETQYF.

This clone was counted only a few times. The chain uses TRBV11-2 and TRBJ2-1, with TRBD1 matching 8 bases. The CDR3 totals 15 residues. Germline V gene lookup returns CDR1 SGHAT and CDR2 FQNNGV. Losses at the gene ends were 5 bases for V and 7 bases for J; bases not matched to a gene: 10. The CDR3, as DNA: TGTGCCAGCAGCCCTATAAGGACAGGGAATAATGAGCAGTTCTTC. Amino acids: CASSPIRTGNNEQFF. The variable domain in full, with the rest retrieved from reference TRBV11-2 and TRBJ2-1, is EAGVAQSPRYKIIEKRQSVAFWCNPISGHATLYWYQQILGQGPKLLIQFQNNGVVDDSQLPKDRFSAERLKGVDSTLKIQPAKLEDSAVYLCASSPIRTGNNEQFFGPGTRLTVL.

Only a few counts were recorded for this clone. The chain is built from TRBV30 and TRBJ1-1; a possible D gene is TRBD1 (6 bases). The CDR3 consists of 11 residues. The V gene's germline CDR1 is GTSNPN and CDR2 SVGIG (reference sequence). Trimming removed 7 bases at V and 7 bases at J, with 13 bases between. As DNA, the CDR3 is TGTGCCTCCCGCAGGGGCAATGAAGCTTTCTTT. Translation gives CASRRGNEAFF. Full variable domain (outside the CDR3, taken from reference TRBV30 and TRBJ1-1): SQTIHQWPATLVQPVGSPLSLECTVEGTSNPNLYWYRQAAGRGLQLLFYSVGIGQISSEVPQNLSASRPQDRQFILSSKKLLLSDSGFYLCASRRGNEAFFGQGTRLTVV.

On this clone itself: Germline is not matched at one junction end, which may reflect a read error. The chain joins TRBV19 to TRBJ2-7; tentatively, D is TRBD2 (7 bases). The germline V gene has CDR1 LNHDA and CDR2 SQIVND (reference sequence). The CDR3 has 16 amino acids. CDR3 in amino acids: CASSLRGGTASNEQYF. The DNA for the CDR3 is TGTGCCAGTAGTCTCAGGGGAGGGACGGCCTCCAACGAGCAGTACTTC.